The T cell receptor (beta chain) under discussion was sequenced for a study of OX40 agonist ivuxolimab in advanced cancers. Overall study: Age averaged around 58 years (range roughly 23 to 79), and around 87% were male. Study-wide findings and caveats: On average, CD8+ T cells showed a greater number of expanded clones than CD4+. The authors did not determine the antigen specificity of the expanded peripheral T cells.

Only in-frame clones appear in the TCRdb table, and some are missing; sequencing was by immunoSEQ multiplex PCR. The profile shows about 100,000 clones, almost 90% of them singletons. As concerns this clone: Its antigen remains unknown.

The CDR3 has 14 amino acids. J was trimmed by 8 bases and V by 0 bases; bases with no gene match: 2. Looked up from germline, CDR1 is SGHRS and CDR2 is YFSETQ. The sequence came from an adult with an advanced solid tumor such as melanoma, head and neck, liver or kidney cancer. Here the sequenced sample was CD4+ or CD8+ T cells sorted from blood, taken in a trial of the OX40 agonist ivuxolimab. The rearrangement uses TRBV5-1 and TRBJ1-6; the match to TRBD1 covers 7 bases. The CDR3 DNA follows: TGCGCCAGCAGCTTGGACAGGGGTTATTCACCCCTCCACTTT. As protein: CASSLDRGYSPLHF.